This T cell receptor (beta chain) stems from a study of blood T cell repertoires in COVID-19. Each participant's cohort was designated according to participant-reported clinical history. Before being deemed recovered, Cohort 3 donors had two negative PCRs, clearance, or symptom resolution. Original processing methods: It was from reference gene primer amplification that nucleated cell counts were estimated. Repertoires were generated with immunoSEQ multiplex PCR, while TCRdb's copy carries only in-frame clones and drops some. V, J and clone size reflect that table, while D and trimming were determined from the DNA. The data contain a few hundred thousand clones, approximately 85% of them seen just once; the ten biggest clones take up under 2.5%. Germline values: CDR1 SNHLY, CDR2 FYNNEI. The CDR3 is 13 amino acids. V was clipped by 7 bases and J by 0 bases, with 10 bases between them.

Input material: PBMCs or T cells enriched from blood (not recorded which). The sequence was collected from a woman aged 50 to 60 who had recovered from COVID-19. V gene TRBV2 combines with J gene TRBJ2-7, with D possibly TRBD1 on 6 matching bases. CDR3: CASNNRVSYEQYF. The DNA for the CDR3 is TGTGCCAGCAATAACAGGGTCTCCTACGAGCAGTACTTC.